These T cell receptor beta chains were read from a single sample in a study of T cell repertoires in cytomegalovirus infection. No cognate antigen is known for these TCRs. In TCRdb, the reads were re-called with MiXCR into one record per CDR3 protein. The sample consists of some 99,000 distinct CDR3 sequences, around 30% of them appearing once. The specimen was CD8+ T cells from cultured PBMCs, collected from culture after CMV antigen stimulation. The receptor set was obtained from a human donor in good health (CMV status not recorded). Some clones in this sample may be carry-over from other donors' samples. CDR3s include the opening cysteine and the closing phenylalanine or tryptophan. The order of the fields is D gene, J gene, clone size, V gene, CDR3 DNA, CDR3 protein. D genes are given only for firm matches. The size field is filled for only some rows; it gives once, few, many or a size class.

NA | TRBJ2-3 | NA | TRBV20-1 | TGCAGTGCTAGAGATCCTATCGAGGAGGGGATCACAGATACGCAGTATTTT | CSARDPIEEGITDTQYF
NA | TRBJ2-2 | few | TRBV7-9 | TGTGCCAGCAGCCCACCGGGCCCCGGGGAGCTGTTTTTT | CASSPPGPGELFF
NA | TRBJ2-7 | NA | TRBV20-1 | TGCAGTGCTAGAGGGTCACGGGTGTCCTACGAGCAGTACTTC | CSARGSRVSYEQYF
NA | TRBJ1-5 | NA | TRBV7-2 | TGTGCCAGCAGCAGAACCGAGAGCAATCAGCCCCAGCATTTT | CASSRTESNQPQHF
TRBD2 | TRBJ2-1 | NA | TRBV6-2/TRBV6-3 | TGTGCCAGCAGTCAAGACCTCGGGACTAGCGGGGGGGAGATGGATGAGCAGTTCTTC | CASSQDLGTSGGEMDEQFF
NA | TRBJ2-3 | NA | TRBV6-6 | TGTGCCAGTAAAACCCTAGGTGCTACGGCTGATACGCAGTATTTT | CASKTLGATADTQYF
NA | TRBJ2-5 | NA | TRBV28 | TGTGCCAGCAGTCCGCTCACAGGGATCAAAGAGACCCAGTACTTC | CASSPLTGIKETQYF
NA | TRBJ2-7 | many | TRBV7-9 | TGTGCCAGCAGCTTAACTGGACATCATTACGAGCAGTACTTC | CASSLTGHHYEQYF
NA | TRBJ1-3 | many | TRBV7-2 | TGTGCCAGCAGCGTGGTTGACGGTGGAAACACCATATATTTT | CASSVVDGGNTIYF
NA | TRBJ2-2 | many | TRBV15 | TGTGCCACCAGCAGAGATAGAGGGGCCGGGGAGCTGTTTTTT | CATSRDRGAGELFF
NA | TRBJ1-1 | many | TRBV12-3/TRBV12-4 | TGTGCCAGCAGTCCCGGACTGACGAACACTGAAGCTTTCTTT | CASSPGLTNTEAFF
TRBD2 | TRBJ2-7 | few | TRBV19 | TGTGCCAGTAGTATGGGGACTAGCCTTACCTACGAGCAGTACTTC | CASSMGTSLTYEQYF
NA | TRBJ2-1 | NA | TRBV20-1 | TGCAGTGCTAGAAAGACCAATTACAATGAGCAGTTCTTC | CSARKTNYNEQFF
TRBD1 | TRBJ2-1 | many | TRBV7-7 | TGTGCCAGCAGCCCGGGACAGGGTCCCTACAATGAGCAGTTCTTC | CASSPGQGPYNEQFF
NA | TRBJ2-7 | once | TRBV7-2 | TGTGCCAGCAGCCCAGATACGAAGCAGTACTTC | CASSPDTKQYF